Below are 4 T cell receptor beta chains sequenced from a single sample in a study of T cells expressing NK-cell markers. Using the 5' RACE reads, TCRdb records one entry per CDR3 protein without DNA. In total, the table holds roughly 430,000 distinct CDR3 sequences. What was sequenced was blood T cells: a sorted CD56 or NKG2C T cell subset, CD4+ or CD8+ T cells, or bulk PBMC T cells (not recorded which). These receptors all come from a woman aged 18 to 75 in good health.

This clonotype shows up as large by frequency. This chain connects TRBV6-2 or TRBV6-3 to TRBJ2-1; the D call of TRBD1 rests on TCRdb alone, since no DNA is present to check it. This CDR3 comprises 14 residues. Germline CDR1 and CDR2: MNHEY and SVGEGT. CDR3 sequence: CASNLQGSYNEQFF.

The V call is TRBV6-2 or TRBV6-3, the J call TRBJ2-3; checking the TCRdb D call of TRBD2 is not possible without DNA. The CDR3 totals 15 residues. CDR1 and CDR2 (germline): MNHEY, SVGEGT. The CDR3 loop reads CASSSSSGTVDTQYF.

The CDR3 sequence is CASSDVRGEKLFF. The J gene is TRBJ1-4, the V gene TRBV27. Germline loops: CDR1 MNHEY, CDR2 SMNVEV (reference sequence). The CDR3 is made up of 13 amino acids.

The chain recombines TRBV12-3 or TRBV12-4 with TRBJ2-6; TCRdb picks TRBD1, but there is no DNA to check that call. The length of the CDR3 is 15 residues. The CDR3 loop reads CASSLRGLGANVLTF.